In its sample, the clone carrying this TCR beta chain was seen many times. What it binds is not known. A second PCR of about 7 to 12 cycles used a sample-barcoded 5' primer and a J-beta primer mix. TCRdb fed the 5' RACE reads into MiXCR, producing one record per CDR3 protein. This table holds 650,000 or so distinct CDR3 sequences, more than 45% found once. The CDR3 length is 15 residues. Germline V gene lookup returns CDR1 SGHTS and CDR2 YDEGEE. The V end was cut by 4 bases, the J end by 6 bases, with 18 bases between. The data were obtained in a study of blood T cells in healthy people across ages. Findings and caveats of the study: Among long-lived donors, naive CD4+ cells were more numerous and diversity higher than in aged donors. Estimated diversity, derived from one million T cells, was regarded as an underestimate.

The TCR was taken from a woman older than 75 in good health. The chain uses TRBV5-8 and TRBJ2-3, with unresolved D. Sequenced input: blood. The CDR3 reads CASSPRSPLGDTQYF. For the CDR3, the DNA is TGTGCCAGCAGCCCTCGGTCGCCACTCGGGGATACGCAGTATTTT.